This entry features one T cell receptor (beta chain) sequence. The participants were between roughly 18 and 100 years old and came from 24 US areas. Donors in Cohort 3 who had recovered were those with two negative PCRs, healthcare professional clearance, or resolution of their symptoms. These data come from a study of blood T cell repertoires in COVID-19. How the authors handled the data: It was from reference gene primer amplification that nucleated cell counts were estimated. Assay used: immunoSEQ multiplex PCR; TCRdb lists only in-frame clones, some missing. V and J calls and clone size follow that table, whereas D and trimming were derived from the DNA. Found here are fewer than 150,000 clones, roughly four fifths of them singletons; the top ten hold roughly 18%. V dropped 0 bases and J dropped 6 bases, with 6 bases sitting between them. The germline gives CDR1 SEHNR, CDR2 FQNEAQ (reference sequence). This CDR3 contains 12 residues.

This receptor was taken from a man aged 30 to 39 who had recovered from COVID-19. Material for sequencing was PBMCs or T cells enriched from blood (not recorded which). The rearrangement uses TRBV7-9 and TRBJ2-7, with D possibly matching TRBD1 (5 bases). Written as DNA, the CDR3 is TGTGCCAGCAGCTTAGCGGGGCGCGAGCAGTACGTC. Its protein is CASSLAGREQYV.